Each of the 27 T cell receptor beta chains below was sequenced from the same sample in a study of blood T cell repertoires in COVID-19. The method was immunoSEQ multiplex PCR; TCRdb's version includes in-frame clones alone and lacks a portion of them. The sample lists some 200,000 clones; around 80% were seen once. The sample consisted of peripheral blood. Receptors originate from a woman aged 40 to 49 who had recovered from COVID-19.

The sample holds one count of this clone. Other DNA sequences in the same sample also yield this CDR3. The chain employs TRBV30 and TRBJ1-4; D not resolved. Germline V gene sequence: CDR1 GTSNPN, CDR2 SVGIG (reference sequence). This CDR3 region has 13 residues. Trimming shortened V by 0 bases and J by 7 bases, and 9 bases separated the two germline ends. CDR3 loop: CAWSVGGSEKLFF. CDR3 nucleotides: TGTGCCTGGAGTGTGGGAGGGAGTGAAAAACTGTTTTTT.

The chain uses TRBV4-3 and TRBJ2-7; unclear D gene. The CDR3 has 16 amino acids. Trimming cost V 0 bases and J 0 bases, with 12 bases left between them. Germline CDR1 reads LGHNA; CDR2 reads YSLEER. DNA of the CDR3: TGCGCCAGCAGCCAAGATGTGATGGCAGTCTCCTACGAGCAGTACTTC. Translating gives CASSQDVMAVSYEQYF.

The chain uses TRBV7-2 and TRBJ1-4; D is uncertain. The CDR3 consists of 14 residues. Per germline, CDR1 SGHTA and CDR2 FQGNSA. The V end was cut by 2 bases, the J end by 4 bases, with 8 bases between. This CDR3 reads CASSLNGDNEKLFF. CDR3 DNA sequence: TGTGCCAGCAGCTTAAACGGGGATAATGAAAAACTGTTTTTT. Filled out from reference TRBV7-2 and TRBJ1-4, the complete variable domain reads GAGVSQSPSNKVTEKGKDVELRCDPISGHTALYWYRQSLGQGLEFLIYFQGNSAPDKSGLPSDRFSAERTGGSVSTLTIQRTQQEDSAVYLCASSLNGDNEKLFFGSGTQLSVL.

The chain uses TRBV19 and TRBJ1-2, with TRBD1 identical over 7 bases. This CDR3 is 14 amino acids long. In germline, CDR1 is LNHDA, CDR2 SQIVND (reference sequence). The V gene end was trimmed by 4 bases and the J gene end by 5 bases; junction bases not matched to a gene: 7. The CDR3 DNA sequence: TGTGCCAGTAGTACGGGGGACAGCTTGTATGGCTACACCTTC. It is translated as CASSTGDSLYGYTF.

V and J are TRBV29-1 and TRBJ2-7; D is perhaps TRBD2 (6 bases). Germline assignment: CDR1 SQVTM and CDR2 ANQGSEA. The CDR3 consists of 13 residues. V gave up 6 bases and J gave up 0 bases, with 12 bases separating them. The CDR3 reads CSVSGGSSYEQYF. The CDR3 DNA is TGCAGCGTAAGCGGAGGGAGCTCCTACGAGCAGTACTTC.

In this sample, this clone turned up a few times. CDR3 amino acids: CATSDLPGTGSTGELFF. CDR3 nucleotides: TGTGCCACCAGTGATTTACCGGGGACAGGGTCCACCGGGGAGCTGTTTTTT. V gene TRBV24-1 combines with J gene TRBJ2-2; TRBD1 agrees at 9 bases. The V segment lost 1 base and the J segment 4 bases; nucleotides outside the gene matches: 6. Germline lookup yields CDR1 KGHDR and CDR2 SFDVKD. The CDR3 extends over 17 amino acids.

The sample holds a few counts of this clone. The chain links TRBV6-5 to TRBJ1-1; unclear D gene. This CDR3 has 14 amino acids. The germline CDR1 and CDR2 sequences are MNHEY and SVGAGI. Trimming cost V 0 bases and J 7 bases, with 12 bases left between them. CDR3: CASSYSFPASEAFF. CDR3 bases: TGTGCCAGCAGTTACTCGTTCCCAGCGAGTGAAGCTTTCTTT.

The chain joins TRBV6-5 to TRBJ2-5; 8 nucleotides align to TRBD1. Unmatched junction bases numbered 10, after V lost 10 bases and J lost 0 bases. CDR3 length: 15 residues. The germline V gene has CDR1 MNHEY and CDR2 SVGAGI. Written as DNA, the CDR3 is TGTGCCACCAATGCGAACAGGGGGTACCAAGAGACCCAGTACTTC. Its protein product is CATNANRGYQETQYF.

This chain connects TRBV6-2 or TRBV6-3 to TRBJ2-7; 11 bases agree with TRBD2. Trimming removed 5 bases from V and 2 bases from J; junction bases left unmatched: 8. This CDR3 is 16 amino acids long. The germline V gene has CDR1 MNHEY and CDR2 SVGEGT. For the CDR3, the DNA is TGTGCCAGCAGTCAACGGACTAGCGGGCCTACCTACGAGCAGTACTTC. This encodes CASSQRTSGPTYEQYF.

This clone was seen a handful of times. In DNA, the CDR3 is TGTGCCAGTTTTAAACAGGGGGAGGGAAACACTGAAGCTTTCTTT. It yields the protein CASFKQGEGNTEAFF. The chain employs TRBV19 and TRBJ1-1, with TRBD1 identical over 8 bases. CDR3 length: 15 amino acids. Germline CDR1 reads LNHDA; CDR2 reads SQIVND (reference sequence). Trimming at V came to 8 bases and at J to 2 bases, leaving 10 bases not matched to a gene.

V usage is TRBV4-2 and J usage is TRBJ1-4; D unclear. This CDR3 comprises 14 residues. V was clipped by 0 bases and J by 7 bases, with 9 bases between them. In germline, CDR1 is LGHNA, CDR2 YNFKEQ. The CDR3: CASSQEGSGEKLFF. CDR3 bases: TGTGCCAGCAGCCAAGAAGGGAGTGGTGAAAAACTGTTTTTT.

This clone came up once. This chain uses TRBV12-3 or TRBV12-4 with TRBJ1-2; unclear D gene. The V end lost 4 bases, the J end lost 8 bases, and 14 bases lay between the germline ends. The CDR3 consists of 13 residues. CDR3 bases: TGTGCCAGCAGTTGGGAACTCTCGGGAGGCTACACCTTC. Protein product: CASSWELSGGYTF.

This chain connects TRBV2 to TRBJ1-2; D call uncertain. CDR1 is SNHLY and CDR2 is FYNNEI in the germline V gene. V was trimmed by 3 bases and J by 8 bases, leaving 16 bases between them. The CDR3 is 14 amino acids. The CDR3: CASSDYRTSGGYTF. As DNA, the CDR3 is TGTGCCAGCAGTGACTACCGGACTTCGGGGGGCTACACCTTC.

The CDR3 nucleotides read TGTGCCAGCAGCCAAGGGGGAGGTGGCTACACCTTC. The encoded protein is CASSQGGGGYTF. This rearrangement joins TRBV3-1 (or the pseudogene TRBV3-2) to TRBJ1-2; no reliable D call. Trimming removed 1 base from V and 7 bases from J, with 7 bases in between. Germline CDR1 and CDR2: LGHDT and YNNKEL (reference sequence). This CDR3 comprises 12 residues.

The chain links TRBV6-5 to TRBJ2-1; 15 positions match TRBD2. This CDR3 region has 14 residues. The V segment lost 6 bases and the J segment 7 bases; nucleotides outside the gene matches: 1. Germline V gene lookup returns CDR1 MNHEY and CDR2 SVGAGI. CDR3 nucleotide sequence: TGTGCCAGCAGGGGACTAGCGGGAGGTAATGAGCAGTTCTTC. This translates into CASRGLAGGNEQFF.

The chain's CDR3 is CASSQDWENQPQHF. The DNA for the CDR3 is TGCGCCAGCAGCCAGGACTGGGAAAATCAGCCCCAGCATTTT. The rearrangement links TRBV4-3 to TRBJ1-5; no clear D gene. V dropped 3 bases and J dropped 4 bases, with 10 bases sitting between them. The CDR3 extends over 14 amino acids. The germline V gene has CDR1 LGHNA and CDR2 YSLEER.

This clone was observed a handful of times. The chain uses TRBV2 and TRBJ1-1; possible D gene TRBD1, 5 bases. Germline V gene lookup returns CDR1 SNHLY and CDR2 FYNNEI. V gave up 5 bases and J gave up 3 bases, with 13 bases separating them. The CDR3 loop spans 14 amino acids. CDR3 bases: TGTGCCAGCAGTCGGCAGGGATCGGACACTGAAGCTTTCTTT. Its protein product is CASSRQGSDTEAFF.

The rearrangement joins TRBV11-1 to TRBJ2-7; TRBD1 is a possible D gene (6 bases). The CDR3 consists of 13 residues. V was clipped by 4 bases and J by 6 bases, with 13 bases between them. Germline V gene sequence: CDR1 SGHAT, CDR2 FQDESV (reference sequence). CDR3 bases: TGTGCCAGCAGCTGGGCAGGGGCGGGCGAGCAGTACTTC. It codes for CASSWAGAGEQYF.

The chain carries TRBV5-1 and TRBJ1-1; 9 nucleotides align to TRBD1. Germline CDR1 and CDR2: SGHRS and YFSETQ. Trimming cost V 2 bases and J 1 base; bases outside gene matches: 6. The CDR3 runs 16 residues. The CDR3 DNA follows: TGCGCCAGCAGCTTACGGGGACAGGGCCAGAACACTGAAGCTTTCTTT. Translating it yields CASSLRGQGQNTEAFF.

The chain joins TRBV20-1 to TRBJ1-5; no definite D call. Germline V gene data show CDR1 as DFQATT and CDR2 as SNEGSKA (reference sequence). Trimming stripped 3 bases from V and 0 bases from J, with 15 bases between. This CDR3 has 16 amino acids. The CDR3 bases are TGCAGTGCTAGTACCGGGAGCCCCTATAGCAATCAGCCCCAGCATTTT. Amino acids: CSASTGSPYSNQPQHF.

This chain connects TRBV5-4 to TRBJ1-1, with 7 positions matching TRBD1. Trimming at V came to 0 bases and at J to 8 bases, leaving 13 bases not matched to a gene. This CDR3 contains 16 residues. Germline V gene lookup returns CDR1 SGHNT and CDR2 YYREEE (reference sequence). Written as DNA, the CDR3 is TGTGCCAGCAGCTTGGGGGGGACAGCGGACCGCTTAGAAGCTTTCTTT. It specifies CASSLGGTADRLEAFF.

The CDR3, as DNA: TGTGCCAGCAGCTTGCTAGCCGGGTCCGGGGAGCTGTTTTTT. It codes for CASSLLAGSGELFF. V is TRBV5-6 and J is TRBJ2-2; TRBD2 is a possible D gene (5 bases). The germline CDR1 and CDR2 sequences are SGHDT and YYEEEE. V lost 1 base and J 6 bases, leaving 10 bases between the germline ends. The CDR3 is made up of 14 amino acids.

The chain employs TRBV3-1 (or the pseudogene TRBV3-2) and TRBJ2-7, with D unresolved. There are 12 residues in the CDR3. The V end was cut by 1 base, the J end by 7 bases, with 8 bases between. Germline V CDR1 and CDR2: LGHDT, YNNKEL (reference sequence). CDR3 nucleotide sequence: TGTGCCAGCAGCCAAGGACATGGGGAGCAGTACTTC. Its protein product is CASSQGHGEQYF.

V usage is TRBV9 and J usage is TRBJ2-3; 9 bases are a match to TRBD2. Per germline, CDR1 SGDLS and CDR2 YYNGEE. The CDR3 consists of 16 residues. V lost 2 bases, J lost 4 bases, and 8 bases stayed unmatched. This CDR3 is CASSVGGGVQADTQYF. CDR3 DNA sequence: TGTGCCAGCAGCGTTGGCGGGGGGGTCCAGGCAGATACGCAGTATTTT.

The count of this clone is one. This chain links TRBV6-6 with TRBJ2-1, with 7 bases matching TRBD2. V gave up 0 bases and J gave up 6 bases; unmatched junction bases: 5. Looked up from germline, CDR1 is MNHNY and CDR2 is SVGAGI (reference sequence). This CDR3 comprises 15 residues. CDR3 loop: CASSYSILAVNEQFF. CDR3 DNA: TGTGCCAGCAGTTACTCGATCCTAGCGGTCAATGAGCAGTTCTTC.

This clone has only a few counts. The genes are TRBV5-1 and TRBJ1-2, with D perhaps TRBD1 (6 bases). Trimming left V 6 bases short and J 6 bases short, with 15 bases between. Germline V gene sequence: CDR1 SGHRS, CDR2 YFSETQ. The CDR3 covers 13 residues. The CDR3 spells CASTRGQGNGYTF. The CDR3 bases are TGCGCCAGCACTCGGGGCCAGGGGAATGGCTACACCTTC.

This clone has just a few counts. This chain's CDR3 is CSAAGGRGNTIYF. The CDR3 nucleotides read TGCAGCGCTGCAGGGGGCCGTGGAAACACCATATATTTT. The gene calls are TRBV29-1 and TRBJ1-3; TRBD1 matches 8 bases. The germline CDR1 and CDR2 sequences are SQVTM and ANQGSEA. CDR3 length: 13 residues. Trimming took 7 bases from V and 3 from J; bases not matched to a gene: 5.